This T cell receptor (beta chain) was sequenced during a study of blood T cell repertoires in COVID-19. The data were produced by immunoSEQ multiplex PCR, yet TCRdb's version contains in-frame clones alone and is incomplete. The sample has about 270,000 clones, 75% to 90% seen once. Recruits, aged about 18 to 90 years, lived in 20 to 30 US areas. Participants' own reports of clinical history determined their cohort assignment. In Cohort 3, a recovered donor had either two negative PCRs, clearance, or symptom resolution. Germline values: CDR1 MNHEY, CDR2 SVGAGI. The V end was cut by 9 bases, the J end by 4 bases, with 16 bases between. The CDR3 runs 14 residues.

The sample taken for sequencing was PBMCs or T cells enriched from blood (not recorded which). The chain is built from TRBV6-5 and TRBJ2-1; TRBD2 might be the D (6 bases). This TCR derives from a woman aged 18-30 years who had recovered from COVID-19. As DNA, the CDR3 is TGTGCCAGGAGGTCCCTAGCGAAATACAATGAGCAGTTCTTC. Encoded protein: CARRSLAKYNEQFF.